This T cell receptor beta chain came from a study of cytomegalovirus exposure and HLA in healthy donors. Study at large: About 85 million unique TCR sequences came from HLA-typed donors in an early release. General observations from the study: A later analysis appeared to link common viral pathogens to several of the most significant clusters. In a later analysis, most CMV-associated TCR beta chains appeared HLA-restricted. The study carried out a later analysis of TCR beta sequences. It associated some 15,000 of them with specific HLA alleles at a false discovery rate of 0.05.

Primers included in the PCR were 60 Vbeta and 13 Jbeta primers. Generated by immunoSEQ multiplex PCR, the TCRdb table keeps only in-frame clones and is missing some. Among about 150,000 clones listed, approximately 79% were seen once. In the case of this clone: Its target is unknown.

Trimming shortened V by 3 bases and J by 7 bases, and 16 bases separated the two germline ends. This CDR3 has 15 amino acids. The germline CDR1 and CDR2 sequences are LNHDA and SQIVND (reference sequence). The TCR comes from a man between 45 and 60 years old in good health and CMV-seropositive. The sequenced material came from PBMCs. V gene TRBV19 combines with J gene TRBJ1-5, with D maybe TRBD1 (5 bases). CDR3 bases: TGTGCCAGTAGTATCTTTTTTTCGGGGGGACAGCCCCAGCATTTT. This encodes CASSIFFSGGQPQHF.